This T cell receptor (beta chain) was obtained from a study of cytomegalovirus exposure and HLA in healthy donors. Study outcomes and limitations: In vitro experiments confirmed that a few CMV-associated chains were specific for CMV antigens.

PCR employed 60 Vbeta and 13 Jbeta primers. TCRdb's copy holds only in-frame clones and misses some; the assay was immunoSEQ multiplex PCR. The table has more than 150,000 clones, about 83% seen once. A remark on this clone: Its antigen is currently unknown.

V was trimmed by 6 bases and J by 7 bases, leaving 18 bases between them. The length of the CDR3 is 14 residues. Germline CDR1 reads MRHNA; CDR2 reads SNTAGT. The clonotype comes from a woman in her twenties or thirties in good health and CMV-seropositive. This chain links TRBV6-4 with TRBJ1-2, with no clear D. Sample: PBMCs. The CDR3 sequence is CASSPTPGTGGYTF. In DNA form, the CDR3 reads TGTGCCAGCAGCCCCACCCCAGGAACTGGTGGCTACACCTTC.